One and the same sample provided the 30 T cell receptor beta chains below, sequenced in a study of T cells in Graves' hyperthyroidism and ophthalmopathy. The source material, RNA transcripts, was used to amplify TCR beta CDR3 regions. An initial round of RT-PCR targeting the TCR CDR3 relied on the HTBI primer set. Each CDR3 protein is one row after TCRdb ran MiXCR on the multiplex PCR reads. The sample consists of roughly 250,000 distinct CDR3 sequences, over 15% of them appearing once. The source material was blood. The source of these receptors is a young woman with Graves' ophthalmopathy.

This clonotype came up many times. The chain carries TRBV28 and TRBJ1-1; no definite D call. The V end was cut by 5 bases, the J end by 5 bases, with 9 bases between. This CDR3 region has 12 residues. Germline values: CDR1 MDHEN, CDR2 SYDVKM. In DNA, the CDR3 is TGTGCCAGCAGTCCGGTGGGGACTGAAGCTTTCTTT. Translated: CASSPVGTEAFF.

The table lists this clonotype with many counts. The rearrangement joins TRBV27 to TRBJ2-6; D perhaps matches TRBD1 (6 bases). There are 14 residues in the CDR3. The germline V gene has CDR1 MNHEY and CDR2 SMNVEV (reference sequence). The germline V and J ends were trimmed by 5 bases and 2 bases, with 7 bases remaining between them. CDR3 sequence reads: CASSTGPGANVLTF. CDR3 in DNA: TGTGCCAGCAGTACAGGGCCTGGGGCCAACGTCCTGACTTTC.

This clonotype was picked up many times. This chain uses TRBV24-1 with TRBJ2-2; D is undetermined. The CDR3 extends over 14 amino acids. CDR1 and CDR2 (germline): KGHDR, SFDVKD. V lost 4 bases and J lost 3, with 8 bases in between. This CDR3 reads CATSEARDTGELFF. CDR3 DNA: TGTGCCACCAGTGAAGCCCGGGACACCGGGGAGCTGTTTTTT.

This clonotype was seen many times. This chain joins TRBV7-3 and TRBJ2-2; D remains unclear. The CDR3 extends over 13 amino acids. V was clipped by 5 bases and J by 1 base, with 5 bases between them. Germline V CDR1 and CDR2: SGHTA, FQGTGA. The CDR3 spells CASSAQNTGELFF. Written as DNA, the CDR3 is TGTGCCAGCAGCGCCCAGAACACCGGGGAGCTGTTTTTT.

The V and J genes are TRBV20-1 and TRBJ2-1; 7 bases match TRBD2. The CDR3 is made up of 13 amino acids. CDR1 is DFQATT and CDR2 is SNEGSKA in the germline V gene (reference sequence). The V segment lost 6 bases and the J segment 11 bases; nucleotides outside the gene matches: 13. The CDR3 sequence is CSAERTGGVKQFF. In DNA form, the CDR3 reads TGCAGTGCAGAGCGGACGGGGGGTGTAAAGCAGTTCTTC.

This clonotype occurred many times. The rearrangement uses TRBV9 and TRBJ2-1; D ambiguous. Germline V CDR1 and CDR2: SGDLS, YYNGEE. The V and J ends lost 0 bases and 8 bases respectively, with 12 bases between them. There are 14 residues in the CDR3. CDR3 coding DNA: TGTGCCAGCAGCGTAGGTGGTAGCTCTCATGAGCAGTTCTTC. It yields the protein CASSVGGSSHEQFF.

This clonotype has at least ten counts. V is TRBV7-9 and J is TRBJ2-1, with D unclear. The CDR3 spans 18 residues. Per germline, CDR1 SEHNR and CDR2 FQNEAQ (reference sequence). V shed 1 base and J shed 0 bases, with 16 bases lying between them. In DNA form, the CDR3 reads TGTGCCAGCAGCTTAGAGGCTTCCACTCTGGGCTCCTACAATGAGCAGTTCTTC. Translating it yields CASSLEASTLGSYNEQFF.

This clonotype was seen ten or more times. The rearrangement links TRBV6-1 to TRBJ1-6; maybe TRBD1 (6 bases). The V and J ends lost 5 bases and 8 bases respectively, with 16 bases between them. The CDR3 spans 15 residues. Germline V gives CDR1 MNHNS, CDR2 SASEGT. The CDR3 is CASSYSGGVDSPLHF. The CDR3 DNA reads as TGTGCCAGCAGTTATTCTGGGGGCGTTGATTCACCCCTCCACTTT.

This clonotype was counted ten times or more. The chain couples TRBV29-1 to TRBJ2-6; D is ambiguous. The V end was cut by 6 bases, the J end by 4 bases, with 16 bases between. Germline V gene sequence: CDR1 SQVTM, CDR2 ANQGSEA. CDR3 size: 15 residues. This CDR3 is CSVLSTVIGANVLTF. Here the CDR3 DNA reads TGCAGCGTCCTGAGCACGGTGATCGGGGCCAACGTCCTGACTTTC.

This clonotype was counted a few times. V is TRBV14 and J is TRBJ1-2; no clear D gene. V lost 0 bases to trimming and J lost 8 bases, with 13 bases between them. The germline gives CDR1 SGHDN, CDR2 FVKESK. The CDR3 totals 14 residues. In DNA form, the CDR3 reads TGTGCCAGCAGCCAAGATCACCGCAGGTCCGGCTACACCTTC. Protein: CASSQDHRRSGYTF.

This sequence joins TRBV3-1 and TRBJ2-1; 10 bases fit TRBD2. Germline trimming cut 4 bases from V and 8 bases from J; bases unmatched to any gene: 11. Per the germline V gene, CDR1 is LGHDT and CDR2 is YNNKEL (reference sequence). The CDR3 is 16 amino acids. The DNA of the CDR3 is TGTGCCAGCAGCCCGCACCCTAGCGGGAGTCCCCATGAGCAGTTCTTC. This translates into CASSPHPSGSPHEQFF.

This clonotype was picked up many times. The genes are TRBV27 and TRBJ1-2; maybe TRBD1 (5 bases). The CDR3 totals 15 residues. From germline, CDR1 is MNHEY and CDR2 SMNVEV (reference sequence). Trimming pared 6 bases from V and 4 bases from J, leaving 18 bases between. The CDR3 nucleotides read TGTGCCAGCAGCCCTGAGTACGGGACCGTCTATGGCTACACCTTC. It specifies CASSPEYGTVYGYTF.

There are a few counts of this clonotype. A much larger clone lies a single base off, so this may be a read error. V is TRBV20-1 and J is TRBJ2-7, with D tentatively TRBD2 (5 bases). CDR3 size: 14 residues. CDR1 is DFQATT, CDR2 SNEGSKA, per germline (reference sequence). Here the CDR3 reads CNARPKMRAHEQYF. The DNA of the CDR3 is TGCAATGCTAGACCCAAAATGAGGGCCCACGAGCAGTACTTC.

This clonotype was detected ten times or more. The chain is built from TRBV28 and TRBJ1-2; 7 nucleotides align to TRBD1. The germline V gene has CDR1 MDHEN and CDR2 SYDVKM. CDR3 length: 15 residues. V was clipped by 3 bases and J by 0 bases; unmatched bases: 4. The CDR3 region is CASSFVTGPNYGYTF. The CDR3 DNA is TGTGCCAGCAGTTTCGTGACAGGGCCTAACTATGGCTACACCTTC.

The rearrangement links TRBV10-1 to TRBJ1-5, with unresolved D. CDR3 length: 15 amino acids. V was cut by 3 bases and J by 7 bases, with 16 bases left in between. Germline-derived CDR1 and CDR2 are WNHNN and SYGVQD (reference sequence). The CDR3 loop is CASSEKGSGGQPQHF. CDR3 sequence (DNA): TGCGCCAGCAGTGAAAAGGGATCGGGAGGGCAGCCCCAGCATTTT.

V usage is TRBV20-1 and J usage is TRBJ2-7; unclear D gene. V lost 6 bases and J 2 bases, leaving 17 bases between the germline ends. CDR1 DFQATT and CDR2 SNEGSKA come from the germline V gene (reference sequence). This CDR3 has 14 amino acids. The CDR3 DNA reads as TGCAGTGCCTATAGTCCCACCTCCGCCTACGAGCAGTACTTC. Translated: CSAYSPTSAYEQYF.

This sequence joins TRBV5-1 and TRBJ2-2; TRBD2 agrees at 13 bases. The CDR3 runs 16 residues. Trimming cost V 4 bases and J 7 bases; bases outside gene matches: 7. Germline-derived CDR1 and CDR2 are SGHRS and YFSETQ. This CDR3 is CASSLKLAGGVGELFF. CDR3 DNA: TGCGCCAGCAGCCTGAAACTAGCGGGAGGGGTCGGGGAGCTGTTTTTT.

This clonotype came up many times. The chain joins TRBV27 to TRBJ1-4; TRBD1 is a possible D gene (5 bases). This CDR3 comprises 18 residues. Germline lookup yields CDR1 MNHEY and CDR2 SMNVEV (reference sequence). Trimming cost V 5 bases and J 4 bases, with 23 bases left between them. This CDR3 reads CASSPWGRQGLNNEKLFF. For the CDR3, the DNA is TGTGCCAGCAGTCCCTGGGGGAGGCAGGGTTTAAATAATGAAAAACTGTTTTTT.

The gene calls are TRBV29-1 and TRBJ2-7; D is possibly TRBD1 (6 bases). Trimming stripped 0 bases from V and 2 bases from J, with 11 bases between. CDR3 length: 14 residues. Germline assignment: CDR1 SQVTM and CDR2 ANQGSEA. The CDR3 spells CSVEEYDRPYEQYF. CDR3 sequence (DNA): TGCAGCGTTGAAGAGTACGACAGGCCCTACGAGCAGTACTTC.

This clonotype was seen repeatedly, ten times or more. V gene TRBV6-1 combines with J gene TRBJ1-5; TRBD1 might be the D (5 bases). This CDR3 comprises 16 residues. Deletions cut 6 bases from V and 6 bases from J, with 21 bases between. In germline, CDR1 is MNHNS, CDR2 SASEGT. The CDR3 loop is CASRAPGTGGPQPQHF. For the CDR3, the DNA is TGTGCCAGCAGGGCCCCCGGGACGGGAGGACCTCAGCCCCAGCATTTT.

This clonotype was observed at least ten times. This chain uses TRBV28 with TRBJ2-6; D is ambiguous. CDR1 MDHEN and CDR2 SYDVKM come from the germline V gene. This CDR3 has 16 residues. Between the trimmed V and J ends, which lost 3 bases and 5 bases, there was a span of 14 bases. CDR3 region: CASSFGGAVRANVLTF. The CDR3 DNA sequence: TGTGCCAGCAGTTTTGGCGGAGCAGTCCGGGCCAACGTCCTGACTTTC.

This clonotype was seen at least ten times. CDR3 sequence (DNA): TGCGCCAGCAGCTTGATGGAGCTTCGGACAGATACGCAGTATTTT. This sequence encodes CASSLMELRTDTQYF. The chain couples TRBV5-1 to TRBJ2-3; no reliable D call. With 1 base removed from V and 3 bases from J, the gap between germline ends came to 12 bases. Germline V gives CDR1 SGHRS, CDR2 YFSETQ. This CDR3 region has 15 residues.

The chain recombines TRBV27 with TRBJ1-6; D call uncertain. In germline, CDR1 is MNHEY, CDR2 SMNVEV (reference sequence). The ends were cut back, 7 bases at V and 5 bases at J, with 12 bases in the middle. The CDR3 runs 14 residues. The DNA of the CDR3 is TGTGCCAGCAACACCCTTGGCAATAATTCACCCCTCCACTTT. Amino acids: CASNTLGNNSPLHF.

V is TRBV14 and J is TRBJ2-7, with D tentatively TRBD2 (6 bases). Germline CDR1 reads SGHDN; CDR2 reads FVKESK. V lost 2 bases and J 7 bases, leaving 12 bases between the germline ends. This CDR3 is built from 13 residues. In DNA form, the CDR3 reads TGTGCCAGCAGCCAAAAGACTAGTGAAGAGCAGTACTTC. Translation gives CASSQKTSEEQYF.

This chain connects TRBV28 to TRBJ2-7; 7 positions match TRBD1. This CDR3 is built from 15 residues. Germline trimming cut 3 bases from V and 2 bases from J; bases unmatched to any gene: 7. In germline, CDR1 is MDHEN, CDR2 SYDVKM. CDR3 coding DNA: TGTGCCAGCAGTTTGTCGACAGGGCAGCCCTACGAGCAGTACTTC. Protein sequence: CASSLSTGQPYEQYF.

This clonotype was seen ten or more times. The V call is TRBV27, the J call TRBJ2-2, with TRBD2 as a possible D gene (6 bases). Trimming removed 6 bases from V and 4 bases from J, with 18 bases in between. Germline lookup yields CDR1 MNHEY and CDR2 SMNVEV (reference sequence). The CDR3 is 16 amino acids. CDR3 loop: CASSSPGLRGTGELFF. CDR3 bases: TGTGCCAGCAGCTCCCCGGGACTCCGGGGCACCGGGGAGCTGTTTTTT.

This clonotype was counted many times. The J gene is TRBJ1-1, the V gene TRBV6-1; possibly TRBD1 for D (6 bases). Trimming cost V 3 bases and J 1 base, with 18 bases left between them. The CDR3 is made up of 17 amino acids. Germline lookup yields CDR1 MNHNS and CDR2 SASEGT. DNA of the CDR3: TGTGCCAGCAGTGAGTGGGACACTACCAAGGGGAACACTGAAGCTTTCTTT. It yields the protein CASSEWDTTKGNTEAFF.

This clonotype was counted only a few times. The genes are TRBV25-1 and TRBJ2-5, with TRBD1 identical over 9 bases. V trimming: 6 bases; J trimming: 5 bases; junction bases outside the gene matches: 7. This CDR3 is built from 14 residues. The germline V gene encodes CDR1 MGHDK and CDR2 SYGVNS. The CDR3 reads CASRPQGARETQYF. DNA of the CDR3: TGTGCCAGCAGACCACAGGGGGCGCGGGAGACCCAGTACTTC.

Ten or more counts support this clonotype. The chain combines TRBV2 with TRBJ1-3; no reliable D call. With 2 bases removed from V and 0 bases from J, the gap between germline ends came to 8 bases. Germline V gene data show CDR1 as SNHLY and CDR2 as FYNNEI. The CDR3 contains 15 residues. CDR3 amino acids: CASSEFGRSGNTIYF. In nucleotides, the CDR3 is TGTGCCAGCAGTGAATTCGGCCGCTCTGGAAACACCATATATTTT.

The genes are TRBV28 and TRBJ1-5, with a weak D call TRBD1 (5 bases). The CDR3 contains 14 residues. CDR1 MDHEN and CDR2 SYDVKM come from the germline V gene. Trimming took 9 bases from V and 4 from J, leaving 16 bases between them. CDR3 loop: CASGTGGRNQPQHF. CDR3 sequence (DNA): TGTGCCAGTGGAACTGGGGGGAGAAATCAGCCCCAGCATTTT. Using reference TRBV28 and TRBJ1-5 for the parts outside the CDR3, the full variable domain is DVKVTQSSRYLVKRTGEKVFLECVQDMDHENMFWYRQDPGLGLRLIYFSYDVKMKEKGDIPEGYSVSREKKERFSLILESASTNQTSMYLCASGTGGRNQPQHFGDGTRLSIL.